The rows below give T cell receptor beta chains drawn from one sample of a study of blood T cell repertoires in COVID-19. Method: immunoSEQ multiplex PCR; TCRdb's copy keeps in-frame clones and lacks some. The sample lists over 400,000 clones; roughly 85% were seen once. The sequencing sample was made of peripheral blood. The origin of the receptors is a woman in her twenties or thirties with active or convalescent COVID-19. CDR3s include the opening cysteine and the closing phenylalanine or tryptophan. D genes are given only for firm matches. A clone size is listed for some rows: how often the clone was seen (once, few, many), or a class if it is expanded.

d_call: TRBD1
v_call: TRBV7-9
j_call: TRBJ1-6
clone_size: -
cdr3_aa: CASTRDRHNSPLHF
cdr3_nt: TGTGCCAGCACTCGGGACAGGCATAATTCACCCCTCCACTTT

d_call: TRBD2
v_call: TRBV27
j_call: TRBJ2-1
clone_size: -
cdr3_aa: CASSESGGGSYNEQFF
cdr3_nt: TGTGCCAGCAGTGAAAGCGGGGGGGGGTCCTACAATGAGCAGTTCTTC

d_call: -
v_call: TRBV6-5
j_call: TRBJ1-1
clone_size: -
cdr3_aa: CASKSGQSNTEAFF
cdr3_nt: TGTGCCAGCAAATCAGGACAATCGAACACTGAAGCTTTCTTT

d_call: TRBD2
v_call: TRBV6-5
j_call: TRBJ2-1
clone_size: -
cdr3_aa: CASSRPAGDEQFF
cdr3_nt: TGTGCCAGCAGTCGCCCGGCGGGGGATGAGCAGTTCTTC

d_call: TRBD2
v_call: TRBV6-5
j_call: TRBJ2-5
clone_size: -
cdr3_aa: CASTGTSGRETQYF
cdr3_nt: TGTGCCAGCACCGGCACTAGCGGGCGGGAGACCCAGTACTTC

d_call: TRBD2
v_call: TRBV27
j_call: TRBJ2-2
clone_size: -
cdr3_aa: CASSLDSGGAGTGELFF
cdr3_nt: TGTGCCAGCAGTTTAGATAGCGGGGGGGCCGGCACCGGGGAGCTGTTTTTT

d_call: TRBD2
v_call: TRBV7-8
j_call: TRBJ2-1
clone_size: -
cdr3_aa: CASSGRAGSYNEQFF
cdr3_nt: TGTGCCAGCAGCGGGAGGGCCGGGTCCTACAATGAGCAGTTCTTC

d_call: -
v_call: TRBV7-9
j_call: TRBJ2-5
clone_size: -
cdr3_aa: CASSFSAAQETQYF
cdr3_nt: TGTGCCAGCAGCTTTTCAGCGGCACAAGAGACCCAGTACTTC

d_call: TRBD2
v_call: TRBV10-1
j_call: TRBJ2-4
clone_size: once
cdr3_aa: CASSEGAGVLAKNIQYF
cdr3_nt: TGCGCCAGCAGTGAGGGAGCGGGAGTTTTAGCCAAAAACATTCAGTACTTC

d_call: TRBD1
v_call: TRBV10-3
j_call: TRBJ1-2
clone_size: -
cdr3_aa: CAISPGQGGGYTF
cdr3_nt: TGTGCCATCAGTCCGGGACAGGGAGGTGGCTACACCTTC

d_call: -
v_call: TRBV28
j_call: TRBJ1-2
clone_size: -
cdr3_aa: CATGAGPNYGYTF
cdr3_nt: TGTGCCACCGGGGCGGGGCCAAACTATGGCTACACCTTC

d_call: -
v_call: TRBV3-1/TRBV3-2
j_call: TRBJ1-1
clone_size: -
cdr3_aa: CASSQDSSTEAFF
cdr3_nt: TGTGCCAGCAGCCAAGATTCGTCCACTGAAGCTTTCTTT

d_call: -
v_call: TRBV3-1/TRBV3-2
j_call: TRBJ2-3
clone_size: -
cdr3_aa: CASSPQGDTQYF
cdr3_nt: TGTGCCAGCAGCCCTCAGGGGGATACGCAGTATTTT